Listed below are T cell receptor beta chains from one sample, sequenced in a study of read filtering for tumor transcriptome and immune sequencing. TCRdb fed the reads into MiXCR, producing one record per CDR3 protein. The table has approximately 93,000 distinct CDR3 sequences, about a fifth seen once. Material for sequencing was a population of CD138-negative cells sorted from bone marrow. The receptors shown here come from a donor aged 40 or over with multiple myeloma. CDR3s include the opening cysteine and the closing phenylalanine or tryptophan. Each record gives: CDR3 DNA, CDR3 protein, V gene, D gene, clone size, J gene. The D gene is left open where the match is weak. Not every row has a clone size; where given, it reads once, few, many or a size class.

TGTGCCAGTAGTGTGGGGGACCCCAATGAGCAGTTCTTC CASSVGDPNEQFF TRBV19 - many TRBJ2-1
TGTGCCAGCAGCTTCTGGGCTCGAGGGGGCGGCACAGATACGCAGTATTTT CASSFWARGGGTDTQYF TRBV5-6 TRBD1 many TRBJ2-3
TGTGCCAGTAAAAGACAGGGGGGCACAGATACGCAGTATTTT CASKRQGGTDTQYF TRBV19 TRBD1 many TRBJ2-3
TGCAGCGTTAGTACCGGGACAACCTTCCAAGAGACCCAGTACTTC CSVSTGTTFQETQYF TRBV29-1 - many TRBJ2-5
TGCGCCAGCAGCCCGGGGGGGGGCCTGAACACTGAAGCTTTCTTT CASSPGGGLNTEAFF TRBV5-1 - few TRBJ1-1
TGTGCCAGCAGCTCGCCCGGGACAGCATATAATGAAAAACTGTTTTTT CASSSPGTAYNEKLFF TRBV4-2 TRBD1 once TRBJ1-4
TGCGCCAGCAGCTTGGCCGCTCAGAGTAATGAAAAACTGTTTTTT CASSLAAQSNEKLFF TRBV5-1 - - TRBJ1-4
TGCGCCAGCAGACCTATCCCATCGGGGAACACTGAAGCTTTCTTT CASRPIPSGNTEAFF TRBV5-1 - many TRBJ1-1
TGTGCCAGCAGTGTGCAGGGGGCCCACGAGCAGTACTTC CASSVQGAHEQYF TRBV25-1 TRBD1 many TRBJ2-7
TGCAGTGCTAGAGATCAGAGACAGGGTTACACAGATACGCAGTATTTT CSARDQRQGYTDTQYF TRBV20-1 TRBD1 once TRBJ2-3
TGTGCCAGCTCACCACCGACTAGCGATGAGCAGTTCTTC CASSPPTSDEQFF TRBV18 TRBD2 many TRBJ2-1
TGTGCCAGCTCACCCCGGACAGCTGCGAACACCGGGGAGCTGTTTTTT CASSPRTAANTGELFF TRBV18 - many TRBJ2-2
TGCAGTGCTAGTTTCTCAGGAAATAGCAATCAGCCCCAGCATTTT CSASFSGNSNQPQHF TRBV20-1 - - TRBJ1-5
TGTGCCAGTAGTTCCCCGTCCCTGTCTGGGGCCAACGTCCTGATTTTC CASSSPSLSGANVLIF TRBV19 - once TRBJ2-6
TGTGCCAGCAGCCTGATGGGGGGGGGCTTTGACACTGAAGCTTTCTTT CASSLMGGGFDTEAFF TRBV7-9 - many TRBJ1-1
TGTGCCAGCAGTTCCGGGACAGTTAATGAAAAACTGTTTTTT CASSSGTVNEKLFF TRBV28 TRBD1 many TRBJ1-4
TGCGCCAGCAGCCTAAGGGATTTCCACGAGCAGTACTTC CASSLRDFHEQYF TRBV4-1 - - TRBJ2-7
TGCGCCAGCAGCTTGGCTTCGGGGGGACACTACAATGAGCAGTTCTTC CASSLASGGHYNEQFF TRBV5-1 - many TRBJ2-1
TGTGCCAGCAGCCCGGACGGGTCAGGCTACACCTTC CASSPDGSGYTF TRBV28 - - TRBJ1-2
TGTGCCACCAAAACAGGGGGATGGAATCAGCCCCAGCATTTT CATKTGGWNQPQHF TRBV28 TRBD1 many TRBJ1-5
TGTGCCAGCAGCCCCCCCGTGATAGCCCAGCATTTT CASSPPVIAQHF TRBV3-1 - few TRBJ1-5
TGTGCCAGCACGGGGGGGGATTACGAGCAGTACTTC CASTGGDYEQYF TRBV6-1 TRBD2 many TRBJ2-7
TGCAGTGCTAGAGATCAAGCGGGCTATGGCTACACCTTC CSARDQAGYGYTF TRBV20-1 - many TRBJ1-2
TGTGCCAGCAAACGACTGAACACTGAAGCTTTCTTT CASKRLNTEAFF TRBV6-1 - many TRBJ1-1
TGTGCCAGCAGCGTAGATCGGAATTCTGAAGCTTTCTTT CASSVDRNSEAFF TRBV9 - few TRBJ1-1
TGTGCCAGCAAAGGGACATTGAACACTGAAGCTTTCTTT CASKGTLNTEAFF TRBV27 - - TRBJ1-1
TGCAGTGCATCCGGGGACAGGGCTGAAAAACTGTTTTTT CSASGDRAEKLFF TRBV20-1 TRBD1 many TRBJ1-4
TGTGCCAGCAGCTTTAGCGGGGAGTACCAAGAGACCCAGTACTTC CASSFSGEYQETQYF TRBV7-2 TRBD2 many TRBJ2-5
TGTGCCAGCAGATCTAGCGGGGGGGCCGGCACAGATATGCAGTATTTT CASRSSGGAGTDMQYF TRBV12-3/TRBV12-4 TRBD2 many TRBJ2-3
TGTGCCAGCAGCTTAGTTCCAGTAGACACTGAAGCTTTCTTT CASSLVPVDTEAFF TRBV7-9 - many TRBJ1-1
TGTGCCGGCAGCCTCCGACAGACTACCGGGGAGCTGTTTTTT CAGSLRQTTGELFF TRBV9 - - TRBJ2-2
TGTGCCAGCAGAACCGGGACAGGTCATGAGACCCAGTACTTC CASRTGTGHETQYF TRBV12-3/TRBV12-4 TRBD1 few TRBJ2-5
TGCGCCAGCAGCTTGGATGGGGCGTACACTGAAGCTTTCTTT CASSLDGAYTEAFF TRBV5-1 - few TRBJ1-1
TGTGCCAGCAGCCCTGACAGGGGCTATGGCTACACCTTC CASSPDRGYGYTF TRBV7-2 TRBD1 many TRBJ1-2
TGTGCCAGCAGCCCCGGCCCTACGAGCTCCTACGAGCAGTACTTC CASSPGPTSSYEQYF TRBV7-2 - few TRBJ2-7
TGTGCCAGTAGTACCTCTAGCGGGGGCCCTTTGGGGACAGATACGCAGTATTTT CASSTSSGGPLGTDTQYF TRBV19 TRBD2 many TRBJ2-3
TGTGCCAGCACCCCCCTGGAGGGGCCTTCCTACGAGCAGTACTTC CASTPLEGPSYEQYF TRBV11-2 - many TRBJ2-7
TGTGCCAGCTCCTCGCCCGGACGGAATAAAGCTTTCTTT CASSSPGRNKAFF TRBV28 - - TRBJ1-1
TGTGCCAGTAGTCCCAAGGCCTCCTACGAGCAGTACTTC CASSPKASYEQYF TRBV19 - - TRBJ2-7
TGTGCCAGCACCTCAGGCGGGGGAAGCTCCTACAATGAGCAGTTCTTC CASTSGGGSSYNEQFF TRBV7-3 TRBD2 many TRBJ2-1
TGCGCCAGCACCTCAACGGGGGCCAGGGAGCTGTTTTTT CASTSTGARELFF TRBV2 - - TRBJ2-2
TGTGCCAGCAGCTTCCTGCAGGCGTTGAACACTGAAGCTTTCTTT CASSFLQALNTEAFF TRBV7-8 - - TRBJ1-1
TGTGCCAGCAGTTTAACAGGGGGCGCCAGCACTGAAGCTTTCTTT CASSLTGGASTEAFF TRBV28 TRBD1 many TRBJ1-1
TGTGCCAGCAGCTTACGGGGGTTATCTTACGAGCAGTACTTC CASSLRGLSYEQYF TRBV11-2 - many TRBJ2-7
TGTTCAATAAGCCGGGGCCACTCCTACAATGAGCAGTTCTTC CSISRGHSYNEQFF TRBV12-3/TRBV12-4 - - TRBJ2-1
TGTGCCAGCAGTAGGGGCGCGGGGTACACAGATACGCAGTATTTT CASSRGAGYTDTQYF TRBV6-5 - - TRBJ2-3
TGCAGCCTCAGGGTCCACTATGGCTACACCTTC CSLRVHYGYTF TRBV20-1 - - TRBJ1-2
TGTGCCAGCACCTCAGTAACCGGGACAGGGATACTGCTGAGCTCTGGGGCCAACGTCCTGACTTTC CASTSVTGTGILLSSGANVLTF TRBV7-9 TRBD1 many TRBJ2-6
TGTGCCAGCAGTGCTCGACAGGCAAATACGCAAGAGACCCAGTACTTC CASSARQANTQETQYF TRBV28 - many TRBJ2-5
TGCGCCAGCAGCTTGGAGGGGACAGCTAACAATGAGCAGTTCTTC CASSLEGTANNEQFF TRBV5-1 TRBD1 many TRBJ2-1
TGTGCCAGCAGTTTTAACCCAGGGCCTAAGGAGACCCAGTACTTC CASSFNPGPKETQYF TRBV2 - many TRBJ2-5